The T cell receptor (beta chain) under discussion was sequenced for a study of identical twins. Many counts were recorded for this clonotype. Its antigen is still unknown. A universal primer site was incorporated via template switching, and the cDNA contained unique molecular identifiers. TCRdb passed the 5' RACE reads through MiXCR, listing each CDR3 protein once. Of 1.5 million to 2 million distinct CDR3 sequences in the sample, about 32% were seen once. All donors were healthy Caucasians. Study-level findings and limits: The degree of excess twin sharing was weaker in beta out-of-frame sequences. Potential partial confounding of zero-insertion analyses by invariant MAIT and iNKT cells was noted.

The CDR3 covers 14 residues. Germline assignment: CDR1 SEHNR and CDR2 FQNEAQ (reference sequence). The ends were cut back, 5 bases at V and 3 bases at J, with 11 bases in the middle. Sequencing was performed on cord blood. This TCR derives from a newborn girl in good health. The rearrangement links TRBV7-9 to TRBJ1-5; tentative D call: TRBD1 (6 bases). CDR3 in amino acids: CASSPGGANQPQHF. CDR3 DNA sequence: TGTGCCAGCAGCCCTGGGGGGGCCAATCAGCCCCAGCATTTT.